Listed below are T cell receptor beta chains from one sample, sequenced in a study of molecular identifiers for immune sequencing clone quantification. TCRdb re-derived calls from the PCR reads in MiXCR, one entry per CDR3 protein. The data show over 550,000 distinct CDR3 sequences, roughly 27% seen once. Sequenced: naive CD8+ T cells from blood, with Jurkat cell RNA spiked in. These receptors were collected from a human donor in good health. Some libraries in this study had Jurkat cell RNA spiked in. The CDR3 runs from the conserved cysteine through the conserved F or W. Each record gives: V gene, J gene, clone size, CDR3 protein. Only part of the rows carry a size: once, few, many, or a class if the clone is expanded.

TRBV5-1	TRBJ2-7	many	CASSSLDRSSYEQYF
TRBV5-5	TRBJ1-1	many	CASSPDWGFTEAFF
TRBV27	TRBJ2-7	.	CASSLAVRLYEQYF
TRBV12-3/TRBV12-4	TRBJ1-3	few	CASSDLGNTIYF
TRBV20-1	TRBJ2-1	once	CSAPHRGFNNNEEFF
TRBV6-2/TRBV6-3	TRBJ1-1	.	CASSYPRDNIMNTEAFF
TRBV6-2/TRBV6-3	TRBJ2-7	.	CASSYSNLHEQYF
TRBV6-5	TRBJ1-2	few	CASSRRPGGNVYGYTF
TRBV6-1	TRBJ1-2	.	CASSDWQNYGYTF
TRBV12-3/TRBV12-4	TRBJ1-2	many	CASSLDRGASYGYTF
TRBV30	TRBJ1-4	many	CAWSVQTAENEKLFF
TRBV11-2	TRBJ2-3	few	CASSLPLAWRGTDTQYF
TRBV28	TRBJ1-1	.	CASSLGSDHRF
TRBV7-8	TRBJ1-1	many	CASSRGGSSNTEAFF
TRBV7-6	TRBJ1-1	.	CASSNEMNTEAFF
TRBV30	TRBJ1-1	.	CAWSVRGGSGAFF
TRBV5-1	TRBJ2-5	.	CASSPVAGEYQETQYF
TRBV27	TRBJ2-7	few	CASSFGRGSGEQYF
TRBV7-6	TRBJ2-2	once	CASSLRTGLGTGELFF
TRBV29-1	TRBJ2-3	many	CSVDNRLAGSTDTQYF
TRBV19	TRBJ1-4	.	CASMFTFGEGRATNEELFF
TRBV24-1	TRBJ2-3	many	CATSDSGHAYTDTQYF
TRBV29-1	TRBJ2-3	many	CSVERGGWYTDTQYF
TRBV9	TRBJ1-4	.	CASAGSGDGDEKLFF
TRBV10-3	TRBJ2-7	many	CAIRPGQGSEQYF
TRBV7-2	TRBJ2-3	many	CASSYIAGGPSTQYF
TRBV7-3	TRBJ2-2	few	CASSYPDGTGGPFANTGELFF
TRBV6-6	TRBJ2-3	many	CASSLSRGATDTQYF
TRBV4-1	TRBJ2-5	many	CASSNSVRGGVQETQYF
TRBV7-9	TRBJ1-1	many	CASSPWTANTEAFF
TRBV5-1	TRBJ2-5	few	CASSLYLDRGDQETQYF
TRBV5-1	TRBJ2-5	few	CASSLYTETQYF
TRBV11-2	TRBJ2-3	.	CASSSSWGRADTQYF
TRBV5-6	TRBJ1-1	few	CASSLGTGGVSTEAFF
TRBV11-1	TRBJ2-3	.	CASRGRTDTQYF
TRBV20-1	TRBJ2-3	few	CSASRGGDGDTQYF
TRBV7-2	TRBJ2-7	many	CASSPTGTGYEQYF
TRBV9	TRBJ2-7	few	CASSDTGGYEQYF
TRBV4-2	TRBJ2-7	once	CASSQVLVADYEQYF
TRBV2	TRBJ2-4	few	CASLDSMDSGNIQYF
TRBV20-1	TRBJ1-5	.	CSARDENNQPQHF
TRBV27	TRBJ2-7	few	CASSLTGQGIYEQYF
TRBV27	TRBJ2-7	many	CASSFGGAPGEQYF
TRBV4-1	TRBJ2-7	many	CASGGTVAYEQYF
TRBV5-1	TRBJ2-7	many	CASSFDRSYEQYF